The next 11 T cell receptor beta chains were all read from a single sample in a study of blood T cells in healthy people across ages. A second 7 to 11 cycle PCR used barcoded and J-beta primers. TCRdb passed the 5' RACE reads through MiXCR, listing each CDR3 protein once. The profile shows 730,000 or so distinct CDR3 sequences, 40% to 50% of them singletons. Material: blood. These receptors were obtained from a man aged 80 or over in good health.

In nucleotides, the CDR3 is TGTGCCAGCAGCTATACTCCGGGACAGGGAATCGTTGGCTACACCTTC. The encoded protein is CASSYTPGQGIVGYTF. The chain has TRBV5-6 and TRBJ1-2; 9 positions match TRBD1. Germline trimming cut 3 bases from V and 7 bases from J; bases unmatched to any gene: 13. The CDR3 spans 16 residues. Per germline, CDR1 SGHDT and CDR2 YYEEEE. The whole variable domain, filled in from reference TRBV5-6 and TRBJ1-2, reads DAGVTQSPTHLIKTRGQQVTLRCSPKSGHDTVSWYQQALGQGPQFIFQYYEEEERQRGNFPDRFSGHQFPNYSSELNVNALLLGDSALYLCASSYTPGQGIVGYTFGSGTRLTVV.

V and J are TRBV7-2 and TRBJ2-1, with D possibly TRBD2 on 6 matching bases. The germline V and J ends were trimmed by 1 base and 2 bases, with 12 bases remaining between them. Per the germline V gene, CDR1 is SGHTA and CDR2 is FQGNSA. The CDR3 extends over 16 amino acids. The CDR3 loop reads CASSLVRGTPYNEQFF. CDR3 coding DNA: TGTGCCAGCAGCTTAGTCCGGGGGACTCCCTACAATGAGCAGTTCTTC.

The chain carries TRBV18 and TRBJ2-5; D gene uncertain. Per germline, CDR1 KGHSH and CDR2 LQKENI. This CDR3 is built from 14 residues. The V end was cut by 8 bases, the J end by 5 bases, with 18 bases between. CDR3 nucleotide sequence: TGTGCCAGCGCACGAGGAACTGCCCCCGAGACCCAGTACTTC. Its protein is CASARGTAPETQYF.

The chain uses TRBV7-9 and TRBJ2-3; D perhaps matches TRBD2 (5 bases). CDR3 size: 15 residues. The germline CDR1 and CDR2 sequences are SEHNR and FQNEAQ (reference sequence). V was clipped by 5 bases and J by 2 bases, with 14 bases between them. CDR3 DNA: TGTGCCAGCAGCCCACCCGGACTCCCCACAGATACGCAGTATTTT. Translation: CASSPPGLPTDTQYF. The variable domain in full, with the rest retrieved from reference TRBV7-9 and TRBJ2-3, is DTGVSQNPRHKITKRGQNVTFRCDPISEHNRLYWYRQTLGQGPEFLTYFQNEAQLEKSRLLSDRFSAERPKGSFSTLEIQRTEQGDSAMYLCASSPPGLPTDTQYFGPGTRLTVL.

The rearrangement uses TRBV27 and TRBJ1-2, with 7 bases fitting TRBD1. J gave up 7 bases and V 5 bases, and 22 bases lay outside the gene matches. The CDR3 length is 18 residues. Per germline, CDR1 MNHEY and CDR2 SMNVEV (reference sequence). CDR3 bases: TGTGCCAGCAGTCCTATACGGACAGGTCCTACCGAGACTAGTGGCTACACCTTC. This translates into CASSPIRTGPTETSGYTF.

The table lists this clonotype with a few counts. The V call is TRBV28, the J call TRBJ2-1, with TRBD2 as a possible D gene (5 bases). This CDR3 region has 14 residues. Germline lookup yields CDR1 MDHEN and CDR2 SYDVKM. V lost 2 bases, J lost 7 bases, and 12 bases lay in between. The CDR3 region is CASSLAAVGNEQFF. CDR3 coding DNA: TGTGCCAGCAGTTTAGCAGCGGTAGGGAATGAGCAGTTCTTC.

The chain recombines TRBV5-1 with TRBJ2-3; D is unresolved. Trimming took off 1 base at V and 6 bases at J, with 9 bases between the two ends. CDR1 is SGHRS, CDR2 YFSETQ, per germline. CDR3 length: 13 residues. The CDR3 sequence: CASSLRMGDTQYF. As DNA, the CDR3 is TGCGCCAGCAGCTTGCGTATGGGGGATACGCAGTATTTT.

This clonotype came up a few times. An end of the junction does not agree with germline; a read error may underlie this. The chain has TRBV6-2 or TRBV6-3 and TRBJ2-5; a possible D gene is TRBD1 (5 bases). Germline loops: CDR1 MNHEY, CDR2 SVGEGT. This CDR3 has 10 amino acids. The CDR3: CWGVRNEQYF. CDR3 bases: TGCTGGGGCGTAAGGAATGAGCAGTACTTC.

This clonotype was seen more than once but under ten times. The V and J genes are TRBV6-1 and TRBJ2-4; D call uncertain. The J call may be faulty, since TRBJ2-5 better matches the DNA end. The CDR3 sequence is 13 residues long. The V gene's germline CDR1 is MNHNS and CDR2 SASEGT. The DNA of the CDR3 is TGTGCCAGCTTCGACACCAACCGGGAGACCCAGTACTTC. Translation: CASFDTNRETQYF.

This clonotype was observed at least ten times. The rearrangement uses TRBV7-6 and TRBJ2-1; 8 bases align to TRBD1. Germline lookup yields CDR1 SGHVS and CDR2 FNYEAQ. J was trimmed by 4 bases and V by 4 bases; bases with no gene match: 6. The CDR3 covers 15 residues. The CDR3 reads CASSSDRGSYNEQFF. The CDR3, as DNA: TGTGCCAGCAGCTCCGACAGGGGTTCGTACAATGAGCAGTTCTTC.

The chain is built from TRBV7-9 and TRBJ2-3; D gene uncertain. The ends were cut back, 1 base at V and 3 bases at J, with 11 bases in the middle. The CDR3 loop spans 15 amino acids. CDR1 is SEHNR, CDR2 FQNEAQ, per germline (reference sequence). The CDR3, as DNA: TGTGCCAGCAGCTTAGTTAGTTTGGGAACAGATACGCAGTATTTT. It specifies CASSLVSLGTDTQYF.